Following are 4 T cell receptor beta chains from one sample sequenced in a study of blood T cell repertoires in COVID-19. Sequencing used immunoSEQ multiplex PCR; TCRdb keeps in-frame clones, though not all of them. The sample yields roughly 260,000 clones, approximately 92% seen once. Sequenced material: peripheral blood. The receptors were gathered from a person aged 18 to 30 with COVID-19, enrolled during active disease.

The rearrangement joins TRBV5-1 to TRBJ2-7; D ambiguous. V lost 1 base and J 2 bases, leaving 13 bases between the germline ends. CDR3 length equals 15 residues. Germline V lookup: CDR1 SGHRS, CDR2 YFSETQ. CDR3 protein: CASSLLRQAPYEQYF. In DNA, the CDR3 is TGCGCCAGCAGCTTGCTACGCCAGGCCCCCTACGAGCAGTACTTC. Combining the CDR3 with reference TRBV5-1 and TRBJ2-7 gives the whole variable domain KAGVTQTPRYLIKTRGQQVTLSCSPISGHRSVSWYQQTPGQGLQFLFEYFSETQRNKGNFPGRFSGRQFSNSRSEMNVSTLELGDSALYLCASSLLRQAPYEQYFGPGTRLTVT.

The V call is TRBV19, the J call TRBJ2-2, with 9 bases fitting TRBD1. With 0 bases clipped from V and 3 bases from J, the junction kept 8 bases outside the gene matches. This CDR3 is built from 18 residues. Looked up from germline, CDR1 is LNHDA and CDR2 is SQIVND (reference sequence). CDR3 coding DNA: TGTGCCAGTAGTATAGATCTTGGACAGGGGCCTTACACCGGGGAGCTGTTTTTT. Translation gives CASSIDLGQGPYTGELFF.

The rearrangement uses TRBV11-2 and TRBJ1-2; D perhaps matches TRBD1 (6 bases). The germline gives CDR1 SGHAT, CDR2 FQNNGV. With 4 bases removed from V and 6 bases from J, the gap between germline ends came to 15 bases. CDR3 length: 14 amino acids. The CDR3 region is CASSSWEQGNGYTF. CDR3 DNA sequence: TGTGCCAGCAGCTCCTGGGAACAGGGCAATGGCTACACCTTC.

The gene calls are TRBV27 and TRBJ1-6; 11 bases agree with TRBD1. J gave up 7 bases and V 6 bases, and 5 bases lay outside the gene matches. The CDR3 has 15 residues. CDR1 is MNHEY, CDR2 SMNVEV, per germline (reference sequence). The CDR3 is CASSYGQGANSPLHF. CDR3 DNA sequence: TGTGCCAGCAGCTACGGACAGGGGGCGAATTCACCCCTCCACTTT.